This T cell receptor (beta chain) was profiled in a study of OX40 agonist ivuxolimab in advanced cancers. Study context: Dose-escalation patients had hepatocellular carcinoma, melanoma, renal cell or head and neck cancer. Regarding the study as a whole: Partly responding patients at 0.1-3.0 mg/kg showed some of the smallest clonal expansion. The expanded peripheral T cells' antigen specificity was not determined.

CDR3 length: 15 residues. Germline V gives CDR1 MNHEY, CDR2 SVGAGI. The V end was cut by 2 bases, the J end by 3 bases, with 10 bases between. Using immunoSEQ multiplex PCR, the repertoire was profiled, and TCRdb retains in-frame clones only, with some absent. The table shows more than 100,000 clones, with 80% to 90% occurring only once. As concerns this clone: Its antigen is still unknown.

The material was CD4+ or CD8+ T cells sorted from blood, obtained in a trial of the OX40 agonist ivuxolimab. This receptor was identified in an adult with an advanced solid tumor such as melanoma, head and neck, liver or kidney cancer. The chain has TRBV6-5 and TRBJ2-2; maybe TRBD1 (5 bases). The DNA for the CDR3 is TGTGCCAGCAGTTACAGGGGCCCGGACACCGGGGAGCTGTTTTTT. The encoded protein is CASSYRGPDTGELFF.